What follows are 29 T cell receptor beta chains derived from one specimen sequenced in a study of shared clonotypes between healthy human individuals. Profiled with immunoSEQ multiplex PCR; TCRdb holds only in-frame clones, not every one. Of about 520,000 clones listed, approximately 81% were seen once; the top ten hold about an eighth. Sequenced material: PBMCs. Receptor source: a woman between 40 and 55 years old in good health. Some clones in this sample may be carry-over from other donors' samples.

The gene calls are TRBV30 and TRBJ1-2, with 9 nucleotides matching TRBD1. The junction had 1 base not matched to a gene; V was cut back by 5 bases and J by 6 bases. Germline CDR1 is GTSNPN and CDR2 is SVGIG (reference sequence). CDR3 length: 11 residues. This CDR3 reads CAWGQGNGYTF. The CDR3 DNA reads as TGTGCCTGGGGACAGGGGAATGGCTACACCTTC.

A note on this clone: With a far larger clone one base away, a read error is the likely cause. V is TRBV4-2 and J is TRBJ2-5, with a weak D call TRBD2 (5 bases). Germline CDR1 reads LGHNA; CDR2 reads YNFKEQ. The CDR3 totals 13 residues. The CDR3 nucleotides are TGTGCCAGCAGTCAAGCGGCAATGGAGACCCAGTACTTC. It codes for CASSQAAMETQYF.

Comment on this clone: This may come from a read error, since a much larger clone is one base off. The chain combines TRBV28 with TRBJ1-6; no clear D. Trimming removed 8 bases from V and 9 bases from J, with 14 bases in between. The germline CDR1 and CDR2 sequences are MDHEN and SYDVKM. CDR3 length: 13 amino acids. Here the CDR3 reads CASCYSNSSPLHF. In DNA, the CDR3 is TGTGCCAGCTGTTACAGTAATAGTTCACCCCTCCACTTT.

Worth noting for this clone: A read error is likely here: a far larger clone is one base away. Other DNA sequences in the same sample also yield this CDR3. The rearrangement uses TRBV29-1 and TRBJ1-1; no clear D. Germline V gene lookup returns CDR1 SQVTM and CDR2 ANQGSEA. The CDR3 covers 13 residues. Trimming pared 7 bases from V and 2 bases from J, leaving 14 bases between. This chain's CDR3 is CSGRLRGNTEAFF. The CDR3 nucleotides are TGCAGCGGTAGACTCCGGGGAAACACTGAAGCTTTCTTT.

This chain links TRBV6-5 with TRBJ2-2; 8 bases are a match to TRBD2. V gave up 5 bases and J gave up 6 bases; unmatched junction bases: 5. This CDR3 comprises 14 residues. Germline lookup yields CDR1 MNHEY and CDR2 SVGAGI. This chain's CDR3 is CASSPTSVSGELFF. DNA of the CDR3: TGTGCCAGCAGTCCGACTAGCGTATCCGGGGAGCTGTTTTTT.

This rearrangement joins TRBV7-2 to TRBJ2-3; a weak D match, TRBD2 (5 bases). Germline lookup yields CDR1 SGHTA and CDR2 FQGNSA. V lost 5 bases and J lost 4, with 16 bases in between. The CDR3 sequence is 15 residues long. The CDR3 DNA sequence: TGTGCCAGCAGCCTCACTAGTTGGAGGCCAGATACGCAGTATTTT. Its protein is CASSLTSWRPDTQYF.

A single count supports this clone. The chain is built from TRBV4-1 and TRBJ2-7; unclear D gene. The V gene lost 0 bases and the J gene lost 6 bases, with 18 bases spanning the gap. The CDR3 covers 16 residues. From germline, CDR1 is MGHRA and CDR2 YSYEKL. CDR3 DNA sequence: TGCGCCAGCAGCCAAGAGAGGAGTCTGTGGCTCGGCGAGCAGTACTTC. This encodes CASSQERSLWLGEQYF.

This chain uses TRBV2 with TRBJ1-2; D gene ambiguous. The CDR3 sequence is 14 residues long. The V end lost 3 bases, the J end lost 0 bases, and 8 bases lay between the germline ends. CDR1 and CDR2 (germline): SNHLY, FYNNEI. CDR3 coding DNA: TGTGCCAGCAGTGACCCACGGCCTAACTATGGCTACACCTTC. It yields the protein CASSDPRPNYGYTF.

A word on this clone: A much larger clone lies a single base off, so this may be a read error. This chain connects TRBV7-8 to TRBJ2-6; 7 bases agree with TRBD2. Germline values: CDR1 SGHVS, CDR2 FQNEAQ. The length of the CDR3 is 13 residues. V lost 8 bases to trimming and J lost 10 bases; unmatched junction nucleotides: 8. The DNA for the CDR3 is TGTGCCAGCTCCGGACTAGGGCTTAACGTCCTGACTTTC. This encodes CASSGLGLNVLTF.

V usage is TRBV6-1 and J usage is TRBJ2-7; a weak D match, TRBD1 (6 bases). CDR1 is MNHNS, CDR2 SASEGT, per germline. This CDR3 is built from 14 residues. V was pared by 11 bases and J by 1 base, with 18 bases between. This CDR3 is CAANTPGQSYEQYF. In DNA, the CDR3 is TGTGCCGCCAACACACCCGGACAGTCCTACGAGCAGTACTTC.

As DNA, the CDR3 is TGCGCCAGCAGTGGCCCAGGGCGGGAGCCCGCCAATGAGCAGTTCTTC. It yields the protein CASSGPGREPANEQFF. The chain carries TRBV10-2 and TRBJ2-1, with 7 bases fitting TRBD2. Germline CDR1 WSHSY, CDR2 SAAADI. Trimming at V came to 4 bases and at J to 6 bases, leaving 12 bases not matched to a gene. This CDR3 region has 16 residues.

CDR3 region: CAISAPTSGKNNEQFF. In nucleotides, the CDR3 is TGTGCCATCAGTGCACCGACTAGCGGTAAAAACAATGAGCAGTTCTTC. V gene TRBV10-3 combines with J gene TRBJ2-1; 9 positions match TRBD2. The CDR3 contains 16 residues. V lost 4 bases and J lost 5; bases outside the gene matches: 9. Germline assignment: CDR1 ENHRY and CDR2 SYGVKD.

V and J are TRBV28 and TRBJ2-1; 7 bases agree with TRBD1. Germline CDR1 reads MDHEN; CDR2 reads SYDVKM. The CDR3 length is 16 residues. The V gene end was trimmed by 6 bases and the J gene end by 3 bases; junction bases not matched to a gene: 11. For the CDR3, the DNA is TGTGCCAGCAGCCCAAGAAGGGGACAGAACTACAATGAGCAGTTCTTC. Translating it yields CASSPRRGQNYNEQFF.

This clone was observed many times. J is TRBJ1-1 and V is TRBV19, with D unclear. The V gene lost 7 bases and the J gene lost 0 bases, with 18 bases spanning the gap. The germline V gene has CDR1 LNHDA and CDR2 SQIVND (reference sequence). The CDR3 is made up of 16 amino acids. CDR3 nucleotides: TGTGCCAGTACCCCCCCGAGGGTCCCCATGAACACTGAAGCTTTCTTT. It codes for CASTPPRVPMNTEAFF.

This rearrangement joins TRBV7-9 to TRBJ2-2, with unresolved D. Germline loops: CDR1 SEHNR, CDR2 FQNEAQ (reference sequence). Deletions cut 3 bases from V and 8 bases from J, with 7 bases between. This CDR3 region has 12 residues. The CDR3 reads CASSLPAGELFF. In DNA form, the CDR3 reads TGTGCCAGCAGCTTGCCGGCAGGGGAGCTGTTTTTT.

The chain recombines TRBV11-2 with TRBJ2-1; D unclear. In germline, CDR1 is SGHAT, CDR2 FQNNGV. V was clipped by 0 bases and J by 4 bases, with 10 bases between them. This CDR3 region has 15 residues. For the CDR3, the DNA is TGTGCCAGCAGCTTAGATCCGGCTGGGTACAATGAGCAGTTCTTC. Its translation: CASSLDPAGYNEQFF. The full variable domain, completed using reference TRBV11-2 and TRBJ2-1, is EAGVAQSPRYKIIEKRQSVAFWCNPISGHATLYWYQQILGQGPKLLIQFQNNGVVDDSQLPKDRFSAERLKGVDSTLKIQPAKLEDSAVYLCASSLDPAGYNEQFFGPGTRLTVL.

V is TRBV19 and J is TRBJ1-5; weak D call: TRBD1 (5 bases). The CDR3 is 17 amino acids. Germline V gives CDR1 LNHDA, CDR2 SQIVND (reference sequence). The V and J ends lost 5 bases and 6 bases respectively, with 23 bases between them. The CDR3 reads CASSVFSWDPSGQPQHF. Here the CDR3 DNA reads TGTGCCAGTAGTGTTTTTTCCTGGGACCCCAGCGGTCAGCCCCAGCATTTT.

In the case of this clone: This likely reflects a read error, since a far larger clone is one base away. The chain has TRBV7-6 and TRBJ1-2; D remains unclear. The CDR3 runs to 15 residues. The germline V and J ends were trimmed by 1 base and 4 bases, with 13 bases remaining between them. Germline CDR1 SGHVS, CDR2 FNYEAQ. CDR3 in amino acids: CASSLEEGLGYGYTF. DNA of the CDR3: TGTGCCAGCAGCTTAGAGGAGGGATTAGGCTATGGCTACACCTTC. The variable domain in full, with the rest retrieved from reference TRBV7-6 and TRBJ1-2, is GAGVSQSPRYKVTKRGQDVALRCDPISGHVSLYWYRQALGQGPEFLTYFNYEAQQDKSGLPNDRFSAERPEGSISTLTIQRTEQRDSAMYRCASSLEEGLGYGYTFGSGTRLTVV.

V usage is TRBV7-2 and J usage is TRBJ2-7, with 11 bases identical to TRBD2. CDR1 and CDR2 from the germline V gene are SGHTA and FQGNSA. V lost 2 bases to trimming and J lost 4 bases; unmatched junction nucleotides: 4. CDR3 length: 15 residues. The CDR3 DNA reads TGTGCCAGCAGCTTAAAAACTAGCGGGGGTTACGAGCAGTACTTC. It translates to CASSLKTSGGYEQYF.

The genes are TRBV4-3 and TRBJ1-1, with D hard to call. Germline values: CDR1 LGHNA, CDR2 YSLEER. The CDR3 is 14 residues long. Trimming removed 0 bases from V and 11 bases from J, with 16 bases in between. The CDR3 is CASSQDGRSGLAFF. DNA for the CDR3: TGCGCCAGCAGCCAAGACGGCAGGTCGGGGTTGGCTTTCTTT.

This chain links TRBV28 with TRBJ1-2, with 9 bases that match TRBD1. This CDR3 has 13 residues. Trimming cost V 4 bases and J 6 bases; bases outside gene matches: 3. Germline V gene sequence: CDR1 MDHEN, CDR2 SYDVKM. The CDR3, as DNA: TGTGCCAGCAGTTCAGACAGGGGGGATGGCTACACCTTC. This codes for CASSSDRGDGYTF.

The rearrangement uses TRBV5-1 and TRBJ2-3; D might be TRBD1 or TRBD2, each matching 5 bases. The germline V and J ends were trimmed by 5 bases and 2 bases, with 12 bases remaining between them. Germline CDR1 SGHRS, CDR2 YFSETQ. The CDR3 contains 14 residues. Written as DNA, the CDR3 is TGCGCCAGCAGTAATGCCGGGGCCACAGATACGCAGTATTTT. Its translation: CASSNAGATDTQYF.

This clone was observed once. The rearrangement links TRBV30 to TRBJ2-7, with a tentative D call TRBD1 (5 bases). The V gene's germline CDR1 is GTSNPN and CDR2 SVGIG (reference sequence). Trimming took 8 bases from V and 4 from J, leaving 12 bases between them. The CDR3 loop spans 11 amino acids. The CDR3: CAGRTSYEQYF. In DNA form, the CDR3 reads TGTGCCGGCAGGACATCTTACGAGCAGTACTTC.

CDR3 DNA sequence: TGTGCCAGTAGTATGGGGCTATCGAACACCGGGGAGCTGTTTTTT. This encodes CASSMGLSNTGELFF. The chain carries TRBV19 and TRBJ2-2; D perhaps matches TRBD1 (5 bases). Germline V gives CDR1 LNHDA, CDR2 SQIVND (reference sequence). This CDR3 has 15 residues. V lost 3 bases and J 0 bases, leaving 8 bases between the germline ends. Filled out from reference TRBV19 and TRBJ2-2, the complete variable domain reads DGGITQSPKYLFRKEGQNVTLSCEQNLNHDAMYWYRQDPGQGLRLIYYSQIVNDFQKGDIAEGYSVSREKKESFPLTVTSAQKNPTAFYLCASSMGLSNTGELFFGEGSRLTVL.

The rearrangement uses TRBV18 and TRBJ2-1; 7 nucleotides agree with TRBD1. The CDR3 is made up of 16 amino acids. After removal of 3 bases from V and 1 base from J, the junction contained 6 bases not matched to a gene. Per germline, CDR1 KGHSH and CDR2 LQKENI. CDR3 loop: CASSPIRGQSYNEQFF. CDR3 nucleotides: TGTGCCAGCTCACCTATCAGGGGACAGTCCTACAATGAGCAGTTCTTC.

This clone was found a few times. The chain uses TRBV25-1 and TRBJ1-1; D possibly corresponds to TRBD1 (5 bases). The CDR3 covers 14 residues. Germline lookup yields CDR1 MGHDK and CDR2 SYGVNS. Trimming removed 4 bases at V and 5 bases at J, with 14 bases between. CDR3 bases: TGTGCCAGCAGTGCCCAGATGTGGGGGACTGAAGCTTTCTTT. Encoded protein: CASSAQMWGTEAFF.

The chain uses TRBV5-1 and TRBJ2-1, with 12 bases aligning to TRBD2. This CDR3 has 17 amino acids. The J segment lost 8 bases and the V segment lost 4 bases, leaving 13 bases of the junction unmatched. CDR1 SGHRS and CDR2 YFSETQ come from the germline V gene. This CDR3 is CASSLEPTSGSFYEQFF. The CDR3 DNA reads TGCGCCAGCAGCCTCGAGCCGACTAGCGGGAGTTTTTATGAGCAGTTCTTC.

This clone was observed at least ten times. The gene calls are TRBV28 and TRBJ2-1; 11 bases fit TRBD1. Germline V gene data show CDR1 as MDHEN and CDR2 as SYDVKM. This CDR3 contains 15 residues. J lost 7 bases, V lost 3 bases, and 5 bases had no gene match. CDR3 DNA sequence: TGTGCCAGCAGTTTGGGACAGGGGGTAAGAAATGAGCAGTTCTTC. Its translation is CASSLGQGVRNEQFF.

Worth noting for this clone: This is likely a read error, given that the CDR3 carries no conserved phenylalanine or tryptophan at its end. The chain employs TRBV5-4 and TRBJ2-7; D gene ambiguous. Per germline, CDR1 SGHNT and CDR2 YYREEE (reference sequence). V lost 4 bases, J lost 3 bases, and 5 bases lay in between. The CDR3 loop spans 11 amino acids. In DNA, the CDR3 is TGTGCCAGCAGCAGTTACTACGAGCAGTACTTA. Translating gives CASSSYYEQYL.